The clone carrying this TCR beta chain turned up a few times. What it binds is not known. The primer mix had 60 Vbeta and 13 Jbeta primers. Original processing methods: An analysis performed later counted roughly 80 million unique TCR beta chains (roughly 10 million of them shared). Profiled with immunoSEQ multiplex PCR; TCRdb holds only in-frame clones, not every one. The V and J calls and clone size come from that table; D and trimming were worked out from the DNA. Here the sample spans more than 100,000 clones, around 77% being singletons. This sample is part of a study of cytomegalovirus exposure and HLA in healthy donors. Findings of the study overall: Reports indicated that the classifier achieved high specificity and sensitivity in diagnosing cytomegalovirus status.

The V gene end was trimmed by 6 bases and the J gene end by 7 bases; junction bases not matched to a gene: 10. Germline lookup yields CDR1 MNHEY and CDR2 SVGAGI. This CDR3 has 14 amino acids. The receptor comes from a woman aged 55 to 70 in good health and CMV-seronegative. Specimen: PBMCs. J is TRBJ1-1 and V is TRBV6-5; 8 nucleotides line up with TRBD1. Here the CDR3 reads CASSLSAGGVEAFF. DNA of the CDR3: TGTGCCAGCAGCCTCTCGGCAGGGGGCGTTGAAGCTTTCTTT.